This TCR beta chain came from a study of blood T cells in healthy people across ages. Whole-study results and caveats: Unsorted PBMCs prevented conclusive naive versus antigen-experienced comparison. Donors of long life had a larger count of naive CD4+ cells and greater diversity than aged donors. Older age went with lower TCR beta diversity per million T cells, in a roughly linear way.

Approximately 10 milliliters was the volume of peripheral blood drawn from each donor. On this clonotype: What it binds is unknown.

Alongside a J-beta primer mix, a sample-barcoded 5' primer served in a second PCR lasting about 7 to 12 cycles. TCRdb recomputed calls from the 5' RACE reads with MiXCR, one row per CDR3 protein. The sample includes about 1 million distinct CDR3 sequences, 45% of them seen just once. The sequence was collected from an older woman in good health. Sequencing was performed on blood.

CDR3 region: CSAWTSGAYEQYF. The CDR3 bases are TGCAGTGCATGGACCAGCGGAGCCTACGAGCAGTACTTC. The chain joins TRBV20-1 to TRBJ2-7; a possible D gene is TRBD2 (5 bases). The V end lost 6 bases, the J end lost 2 bases, and 14 bases lay between the germline ends. Germline values: CDR1 DFQATT, CDR2 SNEGSKA (reference sequence). The CDR3 has 13 amino acids.